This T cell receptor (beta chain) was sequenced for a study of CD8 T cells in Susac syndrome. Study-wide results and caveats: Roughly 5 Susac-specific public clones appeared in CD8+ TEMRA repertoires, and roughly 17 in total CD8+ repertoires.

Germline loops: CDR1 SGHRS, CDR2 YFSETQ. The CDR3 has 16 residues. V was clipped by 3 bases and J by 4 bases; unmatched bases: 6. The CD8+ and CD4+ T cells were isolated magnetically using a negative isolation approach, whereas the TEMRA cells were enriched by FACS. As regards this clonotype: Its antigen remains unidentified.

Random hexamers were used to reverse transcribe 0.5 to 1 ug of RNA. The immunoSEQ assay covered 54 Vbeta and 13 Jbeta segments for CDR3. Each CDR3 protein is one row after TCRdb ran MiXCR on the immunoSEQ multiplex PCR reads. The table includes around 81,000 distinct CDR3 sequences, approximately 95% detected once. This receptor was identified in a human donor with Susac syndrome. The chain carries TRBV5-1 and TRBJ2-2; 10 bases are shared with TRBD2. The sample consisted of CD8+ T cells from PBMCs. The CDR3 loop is CASSSGSSGGTGELFF. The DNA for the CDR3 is TGCGCCAGCAGCTCAGGTTCTAGCGGGGGCACCGGGGAGCTGTTTTTT. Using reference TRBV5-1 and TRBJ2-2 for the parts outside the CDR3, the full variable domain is KAGVTQTPRYLIKTRGQQVTLSCSPISGHRSVSWYQQTPGQGLQFLFEYFSETQRNKGNFPGRFSGRQFSNSRSEMNVSTLELGDSALYLCASSSGSSGGTGELFFGEGSRLTVL.